These 2 T cell receptor beta chains were sequenced from one sample in a study of cytomegalovirus exposure and HLA in healthy donors (dated by TCRdb to the late 2010s). Library preparation was by the immunoSEQ multiplex PCR assay. The multiplex PCR relied on a mix of 60 forward primers for TCR Vbeta segments and 13 reverse primers for TCR Jbeta segments. In its TCRdb copy, this immuneACCESS table keeps in-frame sequences only and misses some clones. Where compared with another copy, unresolved V genes explain less than half of these, and the others have no known cause. A total of around 50,000 clones appear in this sample, almost 85% of them only once. The ten largest clones take up 2.5% to 3.5% of the sample. Sequenced: PBMCs. The receptors shown here come from a man in his fifties or sixties in good health and CMV-seronegative.

The J gene is TRBJ1-2, the V gene TRBV11-2; no definite D call. V lost 5 bases and J lost 8, with 21 bases in between. This CDR3 has 15 residues. Germline lookup yields CDR1 SGHAT and CDR2 FQNNGV. The CDR3 DNA reads as TGTGCCAGCAGCCCGCGGACTCTCTCCTATCGGGGCTACACCTTC. Amino acids: CASSPRTLSYRGYTF.

The V call is TRBV4-1, the J call TRBJ2-7; no clear D gene. The V gene lost 1 base and the J gene lost 7 bases, with 11 bases spanning the gap. The germline V gene encodes CDR1 MGHRA and CDR2 YSYEKL. CDR3 size: 13 residues. CDR3 nucleotide sequence: TGCGCCAGCAGCCAAGGCGAGGCGAGGGAGCAGTACTTC. It codes for CASSQGEAREQYF.